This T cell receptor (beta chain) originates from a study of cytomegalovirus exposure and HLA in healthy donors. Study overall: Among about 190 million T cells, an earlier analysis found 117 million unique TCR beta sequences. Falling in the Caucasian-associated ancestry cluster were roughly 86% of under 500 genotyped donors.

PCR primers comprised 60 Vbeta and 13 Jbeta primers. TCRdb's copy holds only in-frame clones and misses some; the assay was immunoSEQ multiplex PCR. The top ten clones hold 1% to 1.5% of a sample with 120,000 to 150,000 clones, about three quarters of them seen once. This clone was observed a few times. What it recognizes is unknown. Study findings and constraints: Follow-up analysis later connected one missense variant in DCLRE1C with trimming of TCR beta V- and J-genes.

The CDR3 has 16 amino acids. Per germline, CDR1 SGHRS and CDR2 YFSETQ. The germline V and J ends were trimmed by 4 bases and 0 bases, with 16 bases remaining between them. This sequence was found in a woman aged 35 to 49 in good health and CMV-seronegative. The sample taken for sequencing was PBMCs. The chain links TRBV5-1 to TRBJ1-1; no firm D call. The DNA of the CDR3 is TGCGCCAGCAGCGGAACGACATGGAACATGAACACTGAAGCTTTCTTT. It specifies CASSGTTWNMNTEAFF.